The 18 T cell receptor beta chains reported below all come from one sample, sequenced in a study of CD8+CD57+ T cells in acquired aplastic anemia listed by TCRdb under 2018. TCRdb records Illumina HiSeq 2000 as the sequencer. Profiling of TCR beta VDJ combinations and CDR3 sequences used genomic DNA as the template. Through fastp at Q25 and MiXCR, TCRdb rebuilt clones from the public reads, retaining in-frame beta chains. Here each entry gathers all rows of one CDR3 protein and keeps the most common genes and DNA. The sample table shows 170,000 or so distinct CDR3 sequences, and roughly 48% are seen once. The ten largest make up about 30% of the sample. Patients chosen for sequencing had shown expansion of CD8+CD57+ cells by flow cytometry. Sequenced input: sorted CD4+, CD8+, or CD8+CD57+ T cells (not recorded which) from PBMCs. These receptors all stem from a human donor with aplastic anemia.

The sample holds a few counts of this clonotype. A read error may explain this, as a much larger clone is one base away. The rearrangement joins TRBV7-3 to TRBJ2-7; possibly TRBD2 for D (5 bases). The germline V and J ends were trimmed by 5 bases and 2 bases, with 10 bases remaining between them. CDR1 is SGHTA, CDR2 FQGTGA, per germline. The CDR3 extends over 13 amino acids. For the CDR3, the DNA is TGTGCCAGCAGCCAAGACGGGGCCTACGAGCAGTACTTC. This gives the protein CASSQDGAYEQYF.

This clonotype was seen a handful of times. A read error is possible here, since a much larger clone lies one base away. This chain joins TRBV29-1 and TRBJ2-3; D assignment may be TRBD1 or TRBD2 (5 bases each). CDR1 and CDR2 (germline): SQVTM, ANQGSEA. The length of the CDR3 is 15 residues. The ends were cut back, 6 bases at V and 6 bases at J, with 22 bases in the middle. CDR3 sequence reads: CSVNGDPVYSDTQYF. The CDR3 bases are TGCAGCGTAAATGGGGACCCCGTTTATTCTGATACGCAGTATTTT.

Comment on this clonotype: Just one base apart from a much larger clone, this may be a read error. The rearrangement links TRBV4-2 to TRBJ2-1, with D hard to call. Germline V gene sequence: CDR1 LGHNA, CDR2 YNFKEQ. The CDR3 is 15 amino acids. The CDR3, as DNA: TGTGCCAGCAGCCTTTACCACGGCTCCTACAGTGAGCAGTTCTTC. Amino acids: CASSLYHGSYSEQFF.

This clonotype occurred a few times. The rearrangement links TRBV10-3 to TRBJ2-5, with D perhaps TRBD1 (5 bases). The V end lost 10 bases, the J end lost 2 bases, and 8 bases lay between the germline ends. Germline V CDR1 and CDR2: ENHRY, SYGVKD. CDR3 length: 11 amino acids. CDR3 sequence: CATGMQETQYF. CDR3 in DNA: TGTGCCACAGGGATGCAAGAGACCCAGTACTTC.

In DNA, the CDR3 is TGTGCCAGCAGTGAAGGGCGCGGGAGCTACGAGCAGTACTTC. This encodes CASSEGRGSYEQYF. The rearrangement uses TRBV2 and TRBJ2-7, with 7 bases aligning to TRBD2. Trimming cost V 1 base and J 3 bases; bases outside gene matches: 3. The CDR3 spans 14 residues. Germline V lookup: CDR1 SNHLY, CDR2 FYNNEI.

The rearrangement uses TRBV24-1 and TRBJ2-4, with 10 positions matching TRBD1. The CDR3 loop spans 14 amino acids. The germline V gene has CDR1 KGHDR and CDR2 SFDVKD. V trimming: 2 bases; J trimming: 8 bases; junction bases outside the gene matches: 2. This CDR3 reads CATSDWDRGDIQYF. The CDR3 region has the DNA TGTGCCACCAGTGATTGGGACAGGGGTGACATTCAGTACTTC.

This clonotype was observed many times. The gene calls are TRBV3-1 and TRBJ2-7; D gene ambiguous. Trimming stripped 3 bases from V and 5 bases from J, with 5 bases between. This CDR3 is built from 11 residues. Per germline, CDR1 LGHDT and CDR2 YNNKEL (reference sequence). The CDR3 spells CASSHVHEQYF. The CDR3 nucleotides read TGTGCCAGCAGCCACGTACACGAGCAGTACTTC.

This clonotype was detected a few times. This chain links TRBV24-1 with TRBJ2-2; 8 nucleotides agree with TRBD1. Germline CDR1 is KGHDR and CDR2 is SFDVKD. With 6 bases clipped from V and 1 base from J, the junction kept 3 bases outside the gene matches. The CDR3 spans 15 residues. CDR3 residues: CATSLGQGNTGELFF. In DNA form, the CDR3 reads TGTGCCACCAGTCTAGGACAGGGGAACACCGGGGAGCTGTTTTTT.

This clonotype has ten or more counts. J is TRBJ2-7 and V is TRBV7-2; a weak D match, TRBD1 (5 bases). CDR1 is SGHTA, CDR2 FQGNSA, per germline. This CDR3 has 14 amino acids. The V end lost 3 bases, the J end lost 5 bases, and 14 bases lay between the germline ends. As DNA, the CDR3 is TGTGCCAGCAGCTTGGGGCCCGATCTCGACGAGCAGTACTTC. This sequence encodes CASSLGPDLDEQYF.

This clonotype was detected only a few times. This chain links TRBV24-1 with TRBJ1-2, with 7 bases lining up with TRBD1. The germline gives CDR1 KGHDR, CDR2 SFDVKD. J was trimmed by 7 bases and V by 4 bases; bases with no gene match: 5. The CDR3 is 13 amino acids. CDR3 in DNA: TGTGCCACCAGTGAGCCGACAGGGAGTGGCTACACCTTC. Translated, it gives CATSEPTGSGYTF.

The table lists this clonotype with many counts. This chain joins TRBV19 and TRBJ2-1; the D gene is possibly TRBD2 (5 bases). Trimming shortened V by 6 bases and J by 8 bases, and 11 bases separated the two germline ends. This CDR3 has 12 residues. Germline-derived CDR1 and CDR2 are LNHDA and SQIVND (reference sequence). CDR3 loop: CASSGSGDEQFF. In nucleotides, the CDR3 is TGTGCCAGTAGCGGAAGCGGCGATGAGCAGTTCTTC. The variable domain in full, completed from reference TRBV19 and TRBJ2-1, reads DGGITQSPKYLFRKEGQNVTLSCEQNLNHDAMYWYRQDPGQGLRLIYYSQIVNDFQKGDIAEGYSVSREKKESFPLTVTSAQKNPTAFYLCASSGSGDEQFFGPGTRLTVL.

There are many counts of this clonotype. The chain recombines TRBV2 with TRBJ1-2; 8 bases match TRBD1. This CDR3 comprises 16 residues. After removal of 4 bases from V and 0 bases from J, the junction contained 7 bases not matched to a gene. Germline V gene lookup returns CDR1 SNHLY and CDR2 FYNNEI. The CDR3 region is CASSGSDRGANYGYTF. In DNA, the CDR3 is TGTGCCAGCAGTGGCTCCGACAGGGGAGCTAACTATGGCTACACCTTC. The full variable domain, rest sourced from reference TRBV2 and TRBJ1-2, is EPEVTQTPSHQVTQMGQEVILRCVPISNHLYFYWYRQILGQKVEFLVSFYNNEISEKSEIFDDQFSVERPDGSNFTLKIRSTKLEDSAMYFCASSGSDRGANYGYTFGSGTRLTVV.

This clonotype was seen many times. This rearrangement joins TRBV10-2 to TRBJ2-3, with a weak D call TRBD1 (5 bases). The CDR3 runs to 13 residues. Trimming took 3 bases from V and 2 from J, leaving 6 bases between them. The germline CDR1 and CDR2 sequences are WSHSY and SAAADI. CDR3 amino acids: CASSEGHTDTQYF. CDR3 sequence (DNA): TGCGCCAGCAGTGAAGGACACACAGATACGCAGTATTTT.

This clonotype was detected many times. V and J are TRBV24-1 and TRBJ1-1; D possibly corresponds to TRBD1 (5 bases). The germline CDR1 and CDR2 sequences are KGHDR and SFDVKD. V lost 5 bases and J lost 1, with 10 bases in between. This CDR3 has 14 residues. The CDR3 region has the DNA TGTGCCACCAGTGGAGGGGTGGCGAACACTGAAGCTTTCTTT. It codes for CATSGGVANTEAFF.

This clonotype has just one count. The CDR3 is CAISDPAGVWGDTQYF. CDR3 DNA: TGTGCCATCAGTGACCCGGCCGGGGTATGGGGAGATACGCAGTATTTT. The chain is built from TRBV10-3 and TRBJ2-3; the D gene is possibly TRBD2 (5 bases). V lost 3 bases, J lost 5 bases, and 18 bases lay in between. Germline V lookup: CDR1 ENHRY, CDR2 SYGVKD. This CDR3 spans 16 amino acids.

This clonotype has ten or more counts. This CDR3 is CASSLQGPGNQPQHF. The CDR3 region has the DNA TGTGCCAGCAGCTTACAGGGGCCGGGCAATCAGCCCCAGCATTTT. The rearrangement joins TRBV7-9 to TRBJ1-5; a weak D match, TRBD1 (6 bases). Germline V gives CDR1 SEHNR, CDR2 FQNEAQ (reference sequence). Trimming cost V 2 bases and J 2 bases, with 10 bases left between them. There are 15 residues in the CDR3.

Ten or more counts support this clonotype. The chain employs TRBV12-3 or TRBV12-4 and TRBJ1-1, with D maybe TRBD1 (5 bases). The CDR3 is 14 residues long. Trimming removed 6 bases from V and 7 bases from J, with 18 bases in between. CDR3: CASSSQRGVGEAFF. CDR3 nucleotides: TGTGCCAGCAGCTCCCAGAGAGGGGTGGGTGAAGCTTTCTTT.

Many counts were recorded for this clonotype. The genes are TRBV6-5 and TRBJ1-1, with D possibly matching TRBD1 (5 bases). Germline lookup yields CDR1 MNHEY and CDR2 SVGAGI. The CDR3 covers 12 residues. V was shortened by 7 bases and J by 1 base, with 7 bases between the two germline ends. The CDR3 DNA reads TGTGCCAGCAATGGGGGGAACACTGAAGCTTTCTTT. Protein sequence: CASNGGNTEAFF.